These 10 T cell receptor beta chains came from one sample sequenced in a study of T-cell memory formation after mild COVID-19. TCRdb independently ran MiXCR on the 5' RACE reads; one entry per CDR3 protein. Of 400,000 to 500,000 distinct CDR3 sequences listed, roughly 20% were seen once; the top ten hold more than 8%. The specimen sequenced was PBMCs or a T cell subset sorted from them (not recorded which). The receptors were gathered from an adult woman who had mild COVID-19 (a few samples of this study predate the infection). Cell type and time point are not known.

This chain joins TRBV18 and TRBJ2-5, with 11 bases that match TRBD2. The germline V gene encodes CDR1 KGHSH and CDR2 LQKENI. The ends lost 1 base at V and 1 base at J; junction bases unmatched: 2. The CDR3 consists of 16 residues. CDR3 sequence (DNA): TGTGCCAGCTCACCACGACTAGCGGGGTTCCAAGAGACCCAGTACTTC. Encoded protein: CASSPRLAGFQETQYF.

The V and J genes are TRBV3-1 and TRBJ2-2, with D perhaps matching TRBD2 (5 bases). V shed 1 base and J shed 9 bases, with 12 bases lying between them. Germline assignment: CDR1 LGHDT and CDR2 YNNKEL (reference sequence). The CDR3 consists of 14 residues. The CDR3: CASSQGSVAWELFF. The DNA for the CDR3 is TGTGCCAGCAGCCAAGGTAGCGTCGCCTGGGAGCTGTTTTTT.

This clonotype has a single count. J is TRBJ2-1 and V is TRBV29-1; 9 positions agree with TRBD2. Per germline, CDR1 SQVTM and CDR2 ANQGSEA. The trim removed 1 base at V and 4 bases at J, leaving 8 bases unmatched. This CDR3 is built from 16 residues. The CDR3 coding sequence is TGCAGCGTTGAAGGTAGCGGGGGACCCTCTTACAATGAGCAGTTCTTC. Residues: CSVEGSGGPSYNEQFF.

The rearrangement links TRBV5-4 to TRBJ2-7, with 9 positions matching TRBD2. CDR1 and CDR2 from the germline V gene are SGHNT and YYREEE (reference sequence). The CDR3 contains 14 residues. J was trimmed by 2 bases and V by 4 bases; bases with no gene match: 4. The CDR3: CASSEGLAAYEQYF. The CDR3 region has the DNA TGTGCCAGCAGCGAGGGACTAGCAGCCTACGAGCAGTACTTC.

This sequence joins TRBV20-1 and TRBJ1-2; perhaps TRBD1 as D (5 bases). Germline CDR1 and CDR2: DFQATT and SNEGSKA (reference sequence). Trimming left V 1 base short and J 8 bases short, with 20 bases between. The CDR3 runs 15 residues. The CDR3 loop reads CSARVTDIPGGGYTF. CDR3 nucleotides: TGCAGTGCTAGAGTCACGGACATCCCCGGAGGGGGCTACACCTTC.

This clonotype has only a few counts. The rearrangement uses TRBV3-1 and TRBJ2-1, with D possibly matching TRBD2 (7 bases). This CDR3 comprises 18 residues. V dropped 1 base and J dropped 2 bases, with 18 bases sitting between them. The germline V gene encodes CDR1 LGHDT and CDR2 YNNKEL (reference sequence). The CDR3 spells CASSQGPAGGATYNEQFF. In DNA form, the CDR3 reads TGTGCCAGCAGCCAAGGACCTGCTGGGGGGGCGACCTACAATGAGCAGTTCTTC.

The rearrangement links TRBV6-2 or TRBV6-3 to TRBJ2-7, with D perhaps matching TRBD1 (6 bases). Germline V gives CDR1 MNHEY, CDR2 SVGEGT. The V gene lost 6 bases and the J gene lost 3 bases, with 9 bases spanning the gap. The CDR3 length is 12 residues. The CDR3 reads CASSGQYYEQYF. Here the CDR3 DNA reads TGTGCCAGCAGCGGACAGTACTACGAGCAGTACTTC.

This clonotype turned up a few times. The chain carries TRBV4-3 and TRBJ2-7; TRBD2 might be the D (5 bases). V lost 2 bases, J lost 5 bases, and 16 bases lay in between. CDR1 and CDR2 (germline): LGHNA, YSLEER. CDR3 length: 15 residues. The CDR3 protein is CASSQSRVGYHEQYF. DNA for the CDR3: TGCGCCAGCAGCCAATCGCGGGTGGGCTACCACGAGCAGTACTTC.

This chain joins TRBV7-2 and TRBJ2-1; 15 bases map to TRBD2. The germline gives CDR1 SGHTA, CDR2 FQGNSA. V gave up 4 bases and J gave up 6 bases; unmatched junction bases: 1. This CDR3 has 15 amino acids. In DNA form, the CDR3 reads TGTGCCAGCAGCTGGACTAGCGGGGGGGCCAATGAGCAGTTCTTC. This gives the protein CASSWTSGGANEQFF.

The chain employs TRBV12-3 or TRBV12-4 and TRBJ2-7, with 10 bases matching TRBD2. CDR3 size: 14 residues. V gave up 4 bases and J gave up 6 bases; unmatched junction bases: 6. CDR3 nucleotide sequence: TGTGCCAGCAGTTCGCAAGGACTAGCGGTCGAGCAGTACTTC. Translating gives CASSSQGLAVEQYF.